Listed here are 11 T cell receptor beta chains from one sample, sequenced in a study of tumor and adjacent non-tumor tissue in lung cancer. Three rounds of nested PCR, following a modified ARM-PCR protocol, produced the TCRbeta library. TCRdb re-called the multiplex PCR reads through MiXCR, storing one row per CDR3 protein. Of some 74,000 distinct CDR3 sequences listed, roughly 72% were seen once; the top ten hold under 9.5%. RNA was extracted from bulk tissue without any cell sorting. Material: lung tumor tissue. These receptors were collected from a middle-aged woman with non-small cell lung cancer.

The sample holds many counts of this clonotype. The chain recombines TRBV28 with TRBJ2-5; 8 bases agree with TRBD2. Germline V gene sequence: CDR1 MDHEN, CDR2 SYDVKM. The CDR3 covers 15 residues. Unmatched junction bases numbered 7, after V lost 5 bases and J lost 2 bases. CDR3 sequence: CASSKLAAPQETQYF. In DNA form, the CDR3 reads TGTGCCAGCAGTAAACTAGCGGCCCCTCAAGAGACCCAGTACTTC.

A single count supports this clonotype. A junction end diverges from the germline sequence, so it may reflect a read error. CDR3 loop: CVSTLTRYNEQFF. Written as DNA, the CDR3 is TGTGTCAGTACTCTAACGAGGTACAATGAGCAGTTCTTC. J is TRBJ2-1 and V is TRBV19, with no clear D. Germline CDR1 and CDR2: LNHDA and SQIVND (reference sequence). The CDR3 loop spans 13 amino acids.

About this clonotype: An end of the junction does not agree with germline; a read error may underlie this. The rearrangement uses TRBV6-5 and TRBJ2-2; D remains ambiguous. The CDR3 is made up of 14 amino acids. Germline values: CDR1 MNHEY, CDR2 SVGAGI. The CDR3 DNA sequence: TGTGTCAGCAGCCGTGACGGCGCTATCGGGGAGCTGTTTTTT. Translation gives CVSSRDGAIGELFF.

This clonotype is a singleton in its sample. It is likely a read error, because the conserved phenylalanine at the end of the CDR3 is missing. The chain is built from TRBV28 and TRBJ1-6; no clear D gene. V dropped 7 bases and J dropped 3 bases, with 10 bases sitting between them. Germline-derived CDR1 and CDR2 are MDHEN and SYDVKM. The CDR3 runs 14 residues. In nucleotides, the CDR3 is TGTGCCAGCACCCCGGGTCTCTATAATTCACCCCTCCACCTT. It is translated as CASTPGLYNSPLHL.

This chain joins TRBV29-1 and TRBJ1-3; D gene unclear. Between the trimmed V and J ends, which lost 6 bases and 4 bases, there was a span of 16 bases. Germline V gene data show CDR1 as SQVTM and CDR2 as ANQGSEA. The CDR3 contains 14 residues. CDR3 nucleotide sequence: TGCAGCGTCTCCCACAGAGGAAGAGGAAACACCATATATTTT. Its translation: CSVSHRGRGNTIYF.

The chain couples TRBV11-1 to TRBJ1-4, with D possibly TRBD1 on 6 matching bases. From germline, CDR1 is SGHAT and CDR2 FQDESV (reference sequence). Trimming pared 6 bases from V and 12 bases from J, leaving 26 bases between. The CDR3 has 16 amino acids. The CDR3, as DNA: TGTGCCAGCAGTCTAGACTATGAGACAGGAACCGAAGAACTGTTTTTT. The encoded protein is CASSLDYETGTEELFF.

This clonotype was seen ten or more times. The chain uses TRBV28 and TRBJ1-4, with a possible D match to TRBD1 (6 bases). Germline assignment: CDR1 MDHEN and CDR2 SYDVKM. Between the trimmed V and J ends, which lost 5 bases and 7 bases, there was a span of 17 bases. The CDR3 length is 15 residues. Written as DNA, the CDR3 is TGTGCCAGCAGTCCTGCCGACAGGACCCTTGAAAAACTGTTTTTT. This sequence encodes CASSPADRTLEKLFF. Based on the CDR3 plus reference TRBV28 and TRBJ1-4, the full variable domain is DVKVTQSSRYLVKRTGEKVFLECVQDMDHENMFWYRQDPGLGLRLIYFSYDVKMKEKGDIPEGYSVSREKKERFSLILESASTNQTSMYLCASSPADRTLEKLFFGSGTQLSVL.

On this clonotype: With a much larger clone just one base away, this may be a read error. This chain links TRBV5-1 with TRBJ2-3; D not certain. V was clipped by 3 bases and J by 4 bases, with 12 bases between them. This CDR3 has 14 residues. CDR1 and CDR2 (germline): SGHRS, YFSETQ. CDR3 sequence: CASSWIEVADTQYF. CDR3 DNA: TGCGCCAGCAGCTGGATAGAGGTCGCAGATACGCAGTATTTT.

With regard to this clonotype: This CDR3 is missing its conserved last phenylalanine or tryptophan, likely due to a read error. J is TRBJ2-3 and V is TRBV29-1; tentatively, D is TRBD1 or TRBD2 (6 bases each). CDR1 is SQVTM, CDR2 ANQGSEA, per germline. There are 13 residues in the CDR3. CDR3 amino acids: CSVRGASTVTQYL. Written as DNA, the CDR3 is TGCAGCGTTAGGGGGGCTTCCACAGTTACGCAGTATCTT.

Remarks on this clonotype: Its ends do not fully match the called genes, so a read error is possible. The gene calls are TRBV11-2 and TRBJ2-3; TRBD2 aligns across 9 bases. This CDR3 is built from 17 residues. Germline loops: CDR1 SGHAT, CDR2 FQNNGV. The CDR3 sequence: CASSLVGGGESTDIQYF. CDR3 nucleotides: TGTGCCAGCAGCTTAGTTGGCGGGGGGGAAAGCACAGATATACAGTATTTC.

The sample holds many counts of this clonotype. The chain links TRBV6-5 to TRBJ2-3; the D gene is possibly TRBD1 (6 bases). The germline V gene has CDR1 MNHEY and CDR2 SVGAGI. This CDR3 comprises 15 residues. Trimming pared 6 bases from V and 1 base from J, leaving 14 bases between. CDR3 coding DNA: TGTGCCAGCAGAAACGGGAACAGGGGCACAGATACGCAGTATTTT. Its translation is CASRNGNRGTDTQYF.